This T cell receptor (beta chain) was retrieved from a study of low-dose radiotherapy and immunotherapy resistance in tumors. Trimming at V came to 5 bases and at J to 2 bases, leaving 5 bases not matched to a gene. The length of the CDR3 is 15 residues. Germline V CDR1 and CDR2: MNHEY, SVGAGI. Time point given: after trial treatment. Treatment in this sample: LDRT plus nivolumab, ipilimumab, low-dose cyclophosphamide and aspirin (RACIN trial). TRAV- and TRBV-specific primers primed first-strand cDNA, covering alpha and beta chains. The authors amplified TCRs for 20 to 25 PCR cycles with a constant-region primer and a V-primer adapter. TCRdb re-derived calls from the reads in MiXCR, one entry per CDR3 protein. The sample gives about 35,000 distinct CDR3 sequences, around 21% of which show up once; 9.2% is in the top ten. This clonotype appeared many times.

The gene calls are TRBV6-5 and TRBJ2-2, with 7 bases identical to TRBD1. Source: PBMCs, taken after low-dose radiotherapy plus immunotherapy. The TCR sequence derives from a female donor with ovarian cancer. CDR3 region: CASSIGDRNTGELFF. CDR3 in DNA: TGTGCCAGCAGTATCGGGGACAGAAACACCGGGGAGCTGTTTTTT.